This is a list of T cell receptor beta chains from one sample in a study of T cell responses to AZD1222 COVID-19 vaccine. This table comes from immunoSEQ multiplex PCR, and its TCRdb copy is limited to in-frame clones, with some not included. The sample lists about 150,000 clones, roughly 90% occurring once. Source: peripheral blood, taken 28 days after the second AZD1222 dose. These receptors came from an adult who received the AZD1222 COVID-19 vaccine. Both conserved end residues are part of each CDR3. The D gene is left open where the match is weak. The listing skips clone size in some rows; elsewhere it reads once, few, many or a size class.

v_gene,j_gene,d_gene,len,abundance,CDR3aa,CDR3nt
TRBV27,TRBJ2-1,TRBD2,16,NA,CASSFVGASGRDEQFF,TGTGCCAGCAGTTTTGTTGGGGCTAGCGGGAGGGATGAGCAGTTCTTC
TRBV12-3/TRBV12-4,TRBJ2-7,NA,12,NA,CASSLRTYEQYF,TGTGCCAGCAGTTTACGTACCTACGAGCAGTACTTC
TRBV19,TRBJ1-6,NA,18,NA,CASTESIRQSSYNSPLHF,TGTGCCAGTACCGAATCCATTAGACAGAGCTCCTATAATTCACCCCTCCACTTT
TRBV5-1,TRBJ1-4,NA,14,NA,CASSLSPEWEKLFF,TGCGCCAGCAGCTTGTCTCCGGAGTGGGAAAAACTGTTTTTT
TRBV6-2/TRBV6-3,TRBJ2-5,TRBD2,15,NA,CASSILAGGPETQYF,TGTGCCAGCAGTATACTAGCGGGAGGGCCAGAGACCCAGTACTTC
TRBV11-2,TRBJ1-2,NA,14,NA,CASSPEPGYYGYTF,TGTGCCAGCAGCCCAGAGCCGGGTTACTATGGCTACACCTTC
TRBV7-9,TRBJ1-3,NA,16,NA,CASSYLTGGAGNTIYF,TGTGCCAGCAGCTACCTGACAGGCGGTGCTGGAAACACCATATATTTT
TRBV20-1,TRBJ2-3,NA,11,NA,CSARRGDTQYF,TGCAGTGCTAGGAGGGGAGATACGCAGTATTTT
TRBV6-5,TRBJ2-5,NA,11,NA,CASRYQETQYF,TGTGCCAGCAGGTACCAAGAGACCCAGTACTTC
TRBV12-5,TRBJ1-5,NA,15,NA,CASTSWPPVNQPQHF,TGTGCTAGTACTTCCTGGCCCCCTGTTAATCAGCCCCAGCATTTT
TRBV28,TRBJ1-1,TRBD1,16,NA,CASKPRGQLLNTEAFF,TGTGCCAGCAAACCCAGGGGGCAGTTGTTGAACACTGAAGCTTTCTTT
TRBV14,TRBJ2-7,NA,13,NA,CASSQQSIYEQYF,TGTGCCAGCAGCCAGCAAAGTATCTACGAGCAGTACTTC
TRBV24-1,TRBJ1-6,TRBD1,16,NA,CATSDSRTGGSSPLHF,TGTGCCACCAGTGATTCAAGGACAGGGGGAAGTTCACCCCTCCACTTT
TRBV5-1,TRBJ1-3,NA,16,NA,CASSLVVQVPGNTIYF,TGCGCCAGCAGCTTGGTGGTACAGGTTCCTGGAAACACCATATATTTT
TRBV4-2,TRBJ2-7,NA,15,NA,CASSLSRGDPNEQYF,TGTGCCAGCAGCCTTTCAAGGGGGGATCCCAACGAGCAGTACTTC
TRBV7-3,TRBJ2-3,TRBD1,19,NA,CASSLTGQSLSRATDTQYF,TGTGCCAGCAGCTTAACGGGACAGTCATTATCAAGGGCCACAGATACGCAGTATTTT
TRBV5-4,TRBJ2-5,TRBD2,15,NA,CASSLAASGQETQYF,TGTGCCAGCAGCTTGGCGGCTAGCGGTCAAGAGACCCAGTACTTC
TRBV2,TRBJ1-1,NA,15,NA,CASSEGEDSLTEAFF,TGTGCCAGCAGTGAAGGTGAGGACAGCCTCACTGAAGCTTTCTTT
TRBV2,TRBJ1-6,TRBD1,15,NA,CASSPGQVRNSPLHF,TGTGCCAGCAGTCCGGGACAGGTCCGTAATTCACCCCTCCACTTT
TRBV6-6,TRBJ1-4,NA,14,few,CASRGGATNEKLFF,TGTGCCAGCAGGGGGGGAGCCACAAATGAAAAACTGTTTTTT
TRBV7-2,TRBJ1-1,NA,12,NA,CASSQGQTEAFF,TGTGCCAGCAGCCAGGGCCAGACTGAAGCTTTCTTT
TRBV5-1,TRBJ2-5,NA,14,NA,CASSPSGTQETQYF,TGCGCCAGCAGCCCGAGCGGAACTCAAGAGACCCAGTACTTC
TRBV7-8,TRBJ1-1,TRBD1,15,NA,CASSARQGPLAEAFF,TGTGCCAGCAGTGCACGACAGGGGCCGCTTGCTGAAGCTTTCTTT
TRBV24-1,TRBJ1-1,NA,12,NA,CATSDLGGVAFF,TGTGCCACCAGTGATTTAGGAGGGGTGGCTTTCTTT
TRBV18,TRBJ2-2,NA,14,once,CASSPPLNTGELFF,TGTGCCAGCTCACCACCACTGAACACCGGGGAGCTGTTTTTT
TRBV3-1/TRBV3-2,TRBJ1-2,NA,14,NA,CASSPPGTSYGYTF,TGTGCCAGCAGCCCTCCCGGGACAAGCTATGGCTACACCTTC
TRBV7-2,TRBJ1-5,NA,15,NA,CASSASRGVNQPQHF,TGTGCCAGCAGCGCGTCACGGGGGGTGAATCAGCCCCAGCATTTT
TRBV5-1,TRBJ1-1,TRBD1,17,NA,CASSWEGTGGGYTEAFF,TGCGCCAGCAGCTGGGAGGGGACAGGGGGCGGCTACACTGAAGCTTTCTTT
TRBV28,TRBJ1-2,NA,13,NA,CASSLLVVRGYTF,TGTGCCAGCAGTTTATTAGTCGTGAGAGGCTACACCTTC
TRBV18,TRBJ1-4,TRBD1,15,NA,CASSPRQGGNEKLFF,TGTGCCAGCTCACCACGACAGGGGGGTAATGAAAAACTGTTTTTT
TRBV5-8,TRBJ2-7,NA,15,NA,CASSSRESRPHEQYF,TGTGCCAGCAGCTCCCGGGAGTCTCGTCCCCACGAGCAGTACTTC
TRBV29-1,TRBJ1-2,NA,11,NA,CSVHGNYGYTF,TGCAGCGTTCACGGGAACTATGGCTACACCTTC
TRBV28,TRBJ1-4,NA,15,NA,CASTQPGATNEKLFF,TGTGCCAGCACCCAACCAGGGGCAACAAATGAAAAACTGTTTTTT
TRBV2,TRBJ1-1,TRBD1,17,once,CASSERRQGYMNTEAFF,TGTGCCAGCAGTGAAAGGAGACAGGGCTATATGAACACTGAAGCTTTCTTT
TRBV27,TRBJ1-4,TRBD1,18,NA,CASSLSVGTGPGNGKLFF,TGTGCCAGCAGTTTATCGGTCGGGACAGGGCCCGGGAACGGAAAACTGTTTTTT
TRBV7-2,TRBJ2-1,NA,12,NA,CASTHPSNEQFF,TGTGCCAGCACCCACCCCTCGAATGAGCAGTTCTTC
TRBV27,TRBJ2-2,NA,13,NA,CASSLVGTGELFF,TGTGCCAGCAGTTTAGTCGGCACCGGGGAGCTGTTTTTT
TRBV13,TRBJ1-5,NA,12,once,CASSLEDQPQHF,TGTGCCAGCAGCTTAGAGGATCAGCCCCAGCATTTT
TRBV27,TRBJ2-2,TRBD2,14,once,CASTPGLAPGELFF,TGTGCCAGCACCCCGGGACTAGCGCCCGGGGAGCTGTTTTTT
TRBV5-1,TRBJ1-3,TRBD1,16,NA,CASSTDRGAVGNTIYF,TGCGCCAGCAGCACTGACAGGGGGGCAGTTGGAAACACCATATATTTT
TRBV4-3,TRBJ1-2,NA,14,NA,CASSQDRDYRGYTF,TGCGCCAGCAGCCAAGACCGGGACTATCGGGGCTACACCTTC
TRBV6-6,TRBJ2-1,NA,13,few,CASSYARGNEQFF,TGTGCCAGCAGTTACGCCCGTGGCAATGAGCAGTTCTTC
TRBV7-2,TRBJ2-3,NA,16,NA,CASTLNPGLSTDTQYF,TGTGCCAGCACCTTAAACCCTGGACTCAGCACAGATACGCAGTATTTT
TRBV19,TRBJ1-6,TRBD1,15,NA,CASSTDGTDNSPLHF,TGTGCCAGTAGTACTGACGGGACAGATAATTCACCCCTCCACTTT
TRBV24-1,TRBJ2-1,NA,14,NA,CATSLSTFRDEQFF,TGTGCCACCTCCCTGAGCACTTTTCGCGATGAGCAGTTCTTC
TRBV7-3,TRBJ1-2,TRBD1,13,NA,CASSRDSNYGYTF,TGTGCCAGCAGCCGGGACAGTAACTATGGCTACACCTTC
TRBV4-2,TRBJ1-2,NA,16,NA,CASSQSWERDPYGYTF,TGTGCCAGCAGCCAAAGTTGGGAGCGCGATCCCTATGGCTACACCTTC
TRBV9,TRBJ2-1,NA,12,NA,CASSAGYNEQFF,TGTGCCAGCAGCGCCGGTTATAATGAGCAGTTCTTC
TRBV7-9,TRBJ2-5,NA,14,NA,CASSYDRSQETQYF,TGTGCCAGCAGCTACGACAGGAGCCAAGAGACCCAGTACTTC